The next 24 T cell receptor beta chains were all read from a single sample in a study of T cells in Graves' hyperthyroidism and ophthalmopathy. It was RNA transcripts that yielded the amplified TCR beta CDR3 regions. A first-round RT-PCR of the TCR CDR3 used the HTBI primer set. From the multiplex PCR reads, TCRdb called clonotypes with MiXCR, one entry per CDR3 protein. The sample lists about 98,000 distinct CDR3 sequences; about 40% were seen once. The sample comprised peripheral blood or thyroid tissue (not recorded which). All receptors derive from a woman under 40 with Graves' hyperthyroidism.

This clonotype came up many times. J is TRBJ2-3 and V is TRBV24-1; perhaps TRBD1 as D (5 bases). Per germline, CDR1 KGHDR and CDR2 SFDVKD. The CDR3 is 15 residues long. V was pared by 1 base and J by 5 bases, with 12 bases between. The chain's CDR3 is CATSDFQGQEDTQYF. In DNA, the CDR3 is TGTGCCACCAGTGATTTCCAGGGTCAGGAAGATACGCAGTATTTT.

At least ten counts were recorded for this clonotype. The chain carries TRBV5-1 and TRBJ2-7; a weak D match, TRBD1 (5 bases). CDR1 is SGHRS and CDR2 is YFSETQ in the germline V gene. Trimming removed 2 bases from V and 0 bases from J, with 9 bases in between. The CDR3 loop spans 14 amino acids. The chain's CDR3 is CASSFRADSYEQYF. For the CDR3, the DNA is TGCGCCAGCAGCTTCAGGGCGGACTCCTACGAGCAGTACTTC. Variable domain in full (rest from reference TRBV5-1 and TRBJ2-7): KAGVTQTPRYLIKTRGQQVTLSCSPISGHRSVSWYQQTPGQGLQFLFEYFSETQRNKGNFPGRFSGRQFSNSRSEMNVSTLELGDSALYLCASSFRADSYEQYFGPGTRLTVT.

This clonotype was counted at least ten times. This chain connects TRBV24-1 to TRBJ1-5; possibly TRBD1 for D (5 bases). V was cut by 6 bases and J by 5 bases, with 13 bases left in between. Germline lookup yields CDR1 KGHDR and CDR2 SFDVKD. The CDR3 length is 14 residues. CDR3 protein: CATSTSGWDQPQHF. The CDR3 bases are TGTGCCACCAGTACCTCAGGGTGGGATCAGCCCCAGCATTTT.

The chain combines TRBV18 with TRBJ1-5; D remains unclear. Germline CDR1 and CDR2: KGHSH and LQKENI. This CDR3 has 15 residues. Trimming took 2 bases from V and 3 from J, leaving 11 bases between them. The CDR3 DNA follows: TGTGCCAGCTCACCAATGGCACAGTCCAATCAGCCCCAGCATTTT. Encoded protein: CASSPMAQSNQPQHF.

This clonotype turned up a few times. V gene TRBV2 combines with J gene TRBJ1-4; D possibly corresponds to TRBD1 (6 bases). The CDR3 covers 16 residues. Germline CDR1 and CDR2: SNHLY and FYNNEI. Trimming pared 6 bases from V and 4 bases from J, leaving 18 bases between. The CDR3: CASRSNLGAGNEKLFF. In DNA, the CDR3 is TGTGCCAGCAGATCAAACCTGGGGGCTGGTAATGAAAAACTGTTTTTT.

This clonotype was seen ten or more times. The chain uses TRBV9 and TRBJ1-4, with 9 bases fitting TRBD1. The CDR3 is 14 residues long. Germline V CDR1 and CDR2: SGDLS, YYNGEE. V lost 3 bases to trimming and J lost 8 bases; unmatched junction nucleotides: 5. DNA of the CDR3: TGTGCCAGCAGCGACGGGACAGGGTCAGAAAAACTGTTTTTT. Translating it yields CASSDGTGSEKLFF.

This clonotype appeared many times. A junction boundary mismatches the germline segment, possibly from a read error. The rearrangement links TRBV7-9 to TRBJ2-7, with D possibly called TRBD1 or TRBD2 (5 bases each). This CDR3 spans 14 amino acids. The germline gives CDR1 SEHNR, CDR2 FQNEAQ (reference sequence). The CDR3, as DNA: TGCGCCAGCAGCTTGGCCGGGACCCTCTACGAGCAGTACTTC. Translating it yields CASSLAGTLYEQYF. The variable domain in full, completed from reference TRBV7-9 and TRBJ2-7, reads DTGVSQNPRHKITKRGQNVTFRCDPISEHNRLYWYRQTLGQGPEFLTYFQNEAQLEKSRLLSDRFSAERPKGSFSTLEIQRTEQGDSAMYLCASSLAGTLYEQYFGPGTRLTVT.

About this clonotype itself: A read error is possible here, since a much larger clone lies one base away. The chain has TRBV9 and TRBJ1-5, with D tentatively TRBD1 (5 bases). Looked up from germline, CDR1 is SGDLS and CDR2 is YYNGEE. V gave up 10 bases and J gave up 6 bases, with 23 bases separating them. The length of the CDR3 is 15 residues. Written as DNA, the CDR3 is TGTGCCGGCCTTCATGGGGCCAGGGATGGTCAGCCCCAGCATTTT. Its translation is CAGLHGARDGQPQHF. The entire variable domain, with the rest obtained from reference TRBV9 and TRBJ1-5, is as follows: DSGVTQTPKHLITATGQRVTLRCSPRSGDLSVYWYQQSLDQGLQFLIQYYNGEERAKGNILERFSAQQFPDLHSELNLSSLELGDSALYFCAGLHGARDGQPQHFGDGTRLSIL.

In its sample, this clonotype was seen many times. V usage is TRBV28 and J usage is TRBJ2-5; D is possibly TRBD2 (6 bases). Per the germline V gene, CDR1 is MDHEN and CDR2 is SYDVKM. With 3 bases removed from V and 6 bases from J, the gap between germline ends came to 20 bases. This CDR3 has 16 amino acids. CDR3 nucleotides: TGTGCCAGCAGTTTCTTAGCGGAGGTGATTAGGAAGACCCAGTACTTC. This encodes CASSFLAEVIRKTQYF.

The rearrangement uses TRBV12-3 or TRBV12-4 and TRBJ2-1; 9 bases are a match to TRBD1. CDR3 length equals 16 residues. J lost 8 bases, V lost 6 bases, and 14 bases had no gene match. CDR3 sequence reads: CASRANIGTGLDEQFF. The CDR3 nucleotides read TGTGCCAGCAGGGCTAATATCGGGACAGGGCTCGATGAGCAGTTCTTC.

CDR3 residues: CASSSQLGETGNTIYF. CDR3 coding DNA: TGTGCCAGCAGCTCCCAGTTGGGAGAGACTGGAAACACCATATATTTT. This chain connects TRBV7-3 to TRBJ1-3, with D unclear. The V end lost 4 bases, the J end lost 2 bases, and 15 bases lay between the germline ends. Germline lookup yields CDR1 SGHTA and CDR2 FQGTGA. The CDR3 is 16 residues long.

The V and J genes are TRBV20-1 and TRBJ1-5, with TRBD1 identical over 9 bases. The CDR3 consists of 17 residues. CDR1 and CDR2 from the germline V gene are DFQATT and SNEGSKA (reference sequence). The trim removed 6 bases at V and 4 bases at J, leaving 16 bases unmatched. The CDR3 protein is CSALDPTGGSGNQPQHF. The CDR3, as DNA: TGCAGTGCCTTAGACCCAACAGGGGGCTCTGGTAATCAGCCCCAGCATTTT.

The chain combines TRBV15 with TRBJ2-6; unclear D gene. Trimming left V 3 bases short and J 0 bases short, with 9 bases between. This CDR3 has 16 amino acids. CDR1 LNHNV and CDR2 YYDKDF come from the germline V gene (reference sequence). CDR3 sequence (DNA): TGTGCCACCAGCAGCCCACAAAGCTCTGGGGCCAACGTCCTGACTTTC. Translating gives CATSSPQSSGANVLTF.

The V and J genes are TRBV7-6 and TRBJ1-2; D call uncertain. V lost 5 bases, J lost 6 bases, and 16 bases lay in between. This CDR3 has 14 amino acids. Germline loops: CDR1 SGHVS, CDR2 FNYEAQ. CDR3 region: CASSQGFSGNGYTF. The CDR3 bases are TGTGCCAGCAGCCAAGGCTTCAGCGGGAATGGCTACACCTTC.

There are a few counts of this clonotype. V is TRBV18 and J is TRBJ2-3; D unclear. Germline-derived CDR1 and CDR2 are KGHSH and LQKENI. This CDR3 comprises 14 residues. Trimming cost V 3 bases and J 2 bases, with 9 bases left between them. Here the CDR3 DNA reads TGTGCCAGCTCACCTTCCAGCCCCACAGATACGCAGTATTTT. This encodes CASSPSSPTDTQYF.

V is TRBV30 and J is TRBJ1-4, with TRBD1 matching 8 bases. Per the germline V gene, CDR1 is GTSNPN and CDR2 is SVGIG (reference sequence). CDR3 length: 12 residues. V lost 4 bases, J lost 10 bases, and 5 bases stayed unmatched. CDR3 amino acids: CAWTVDRGKLFF. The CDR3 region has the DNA TGTGCCTGGACCGTCGACAGGGGAAAACTGTTTTTT.

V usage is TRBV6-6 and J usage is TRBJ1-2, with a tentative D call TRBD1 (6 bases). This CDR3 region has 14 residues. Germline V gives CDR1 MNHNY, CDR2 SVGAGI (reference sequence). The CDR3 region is CAGGARGHPQGYTF. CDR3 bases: TGTGCGGGGGGGGCTAGGGGCCATCCTCAAGGCTACACCTTC.

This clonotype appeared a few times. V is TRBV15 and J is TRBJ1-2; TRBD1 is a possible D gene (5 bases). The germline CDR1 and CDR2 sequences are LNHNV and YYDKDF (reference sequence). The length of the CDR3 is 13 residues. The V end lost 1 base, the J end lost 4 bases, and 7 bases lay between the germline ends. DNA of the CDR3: TGTGCCACCAGCAGAGGGGGCGGCTATGGCTACACCTTC. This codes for CATSRGGGYGYTF.

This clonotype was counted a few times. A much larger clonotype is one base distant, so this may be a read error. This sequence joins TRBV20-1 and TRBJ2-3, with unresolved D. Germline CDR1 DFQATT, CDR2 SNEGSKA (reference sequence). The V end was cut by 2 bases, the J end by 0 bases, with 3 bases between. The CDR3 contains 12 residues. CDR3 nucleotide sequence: TGCAGTGCTAGATGGAGCACAGATACGCAGTATTTT. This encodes CSARWSTDTQYF.

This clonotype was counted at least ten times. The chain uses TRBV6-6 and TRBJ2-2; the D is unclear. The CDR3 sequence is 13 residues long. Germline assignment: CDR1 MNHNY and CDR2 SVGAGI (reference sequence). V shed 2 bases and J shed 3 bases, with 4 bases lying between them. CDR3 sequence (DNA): TGTGCCAGCAGTTACGTAGACACCGGGGAGCTGTTTTTT. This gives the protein CASSYVDTGELFF.

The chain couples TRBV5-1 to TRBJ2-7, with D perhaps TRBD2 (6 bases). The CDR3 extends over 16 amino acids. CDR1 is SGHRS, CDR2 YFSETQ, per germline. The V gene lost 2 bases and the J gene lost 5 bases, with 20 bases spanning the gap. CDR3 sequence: CASSFGGAGLEDEQYF. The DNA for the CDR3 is TGCGCCAGCAGCTTTGGAGGGGCAGGCTTGGAGGACGAGCAGTACTTC.

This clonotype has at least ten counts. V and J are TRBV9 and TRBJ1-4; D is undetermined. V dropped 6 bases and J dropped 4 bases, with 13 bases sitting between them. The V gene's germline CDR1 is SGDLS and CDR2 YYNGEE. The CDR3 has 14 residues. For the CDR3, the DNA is TGTGCCAGCACCCTCGGACCGAGTAATGAAAAACTGTTTTTT. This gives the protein CASTLGPSNEKLFF. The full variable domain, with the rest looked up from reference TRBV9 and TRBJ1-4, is DSGVTQTPKHLITATGQRVTLRCSPRSGDLSVYWYQQSLDQGLQFLIQYYNGEERAKGNILERFSAQQFPDLHSELNLSSLELGDSALYFCASTLGPSNEKLFFGSGTQLSVL.

CDR3 loop: CASSGTSGAYEQYF. In DNA, the CDR3 is TGTGCCAGCAGTGGGACTAGCGGGGCCTACGAGCAGTACTTC. The J gene is TRBJ2-7, the V gene TRBV2; 12 positions agree with TRBD2. The CDR3 totals 14 residues. The germline gives CDR1 SNHLY, CDR2 FYNNEI. The J segment lost 2 bases and the V segment lost 4 bases, leaving 0 bases of the junction unmatched.

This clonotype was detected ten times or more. CDR3 sequence (DNA): TGTGCCAGCAGCTTAGATCGGAGTGAGCAGTACTTC. Translating it yields CASSLDRSEQYF. The chain couples TRBV11-2 to TRBJ2-7; D is undetermined. Trimming removed 0 bases at V and 7 bases at J, with 7 bases between. CDR1 is SGHAT and CDR2 is FQNNGV in the germline V gene. The CDR3 length is 12 residues.